The clone carrying this T cell receptor beta chain appeared a few times. Its target is unknown. The sample is drawn from a study of response to subunit inactivated influenza vaccine. General study points: The authors suggested that every seasonal influenza vaccination recruits few new T cells.

CDR1 and CDR2 (germline): SGHAT, FQNNGV. The CDR3 length is 13 residues. V lost 1 base and J lost 3, with 7 bases in between. Via MiXCR, TCRdb re-called the RT-PCR reads, giving one row per CDR3 protein. The data hold a few hundred thousand distinct CDR3 sequences, with 22% observed a single time. This TCR derives from a man aged 45-69 years who received an inactivated influenza vaccine. The sample was PBMCs from blood, taken 21 months after vaccination. V gene TRBV11-2 combines with J gene TRBJ2-7; D remains unclear. As DNA, the CDR3 is TGTGCCAGCAGCTTAGTGCAGTACTACGAGCAGTACTTC. Its translation: CASSLVQYYEQYF.